This T cell receptor (beta chain) was identified during a study of response to subunit inactivated influenza vaccine. TCRdb itself ran the RT-PCR reads through MiXCR, one entry per CDR3 protein. The table shows around 200,000 distinct CDR3 sequences, with over 9.5% occurring only once. The germline CDR1 and CDR2 sequences are SGHRS and YFSETQ. Trimming took 5 bases from V and 9 from J, leaving 15 bases between them. The CDR3 is 14 amino acids. The same specimen was also included in a second study, on T cells expressing NK-cell markers. That study reports: TCR beta cDNA was made by 5'RACE template switching with UMIs. Researchers got TCR beta repertoires out of sorted CD3+CD56+NKG2C+, CD3+CD56+NKG2C- and CD3+CD56-NKG2C+ T cells. One of the eight sequenced donors was seronegative, whereas the other seven were HCMV-seropositive. Top CD8+ clonotypes included the dominant CD3+CD56+NKG2C+ clonotypes in roughly 6 donors.

The specimen comprised CD8+ T cells sorted from PBMCs, sampled about 11 days after vaccination. This clonotype originated in a man aged 45-65 years who received an inactivated influenza vaccine. The chain links TRBV5-1 to TRBJ1-6, with D uncertain. The CDR3 coding sequence is TGCGCCAGCAGGCTAGAGGGATCCGGTTCACCCCTCCACTTT. This codes for CASRLEGSGSPLHF. Together with reference TRBV5-1 and TRBJ1-6, the CDR3 gives the full variable domain: KAGVTQTPRYLIKTRGQQVTLSCSPISGHRSVSWYQQTPGQGLQFLFEYFSETQRNKGNFPGRFSGRQFSNSRSEMNVSTLELGDSALYLCASRLEGSGSPLHFGNGTRLTVT.